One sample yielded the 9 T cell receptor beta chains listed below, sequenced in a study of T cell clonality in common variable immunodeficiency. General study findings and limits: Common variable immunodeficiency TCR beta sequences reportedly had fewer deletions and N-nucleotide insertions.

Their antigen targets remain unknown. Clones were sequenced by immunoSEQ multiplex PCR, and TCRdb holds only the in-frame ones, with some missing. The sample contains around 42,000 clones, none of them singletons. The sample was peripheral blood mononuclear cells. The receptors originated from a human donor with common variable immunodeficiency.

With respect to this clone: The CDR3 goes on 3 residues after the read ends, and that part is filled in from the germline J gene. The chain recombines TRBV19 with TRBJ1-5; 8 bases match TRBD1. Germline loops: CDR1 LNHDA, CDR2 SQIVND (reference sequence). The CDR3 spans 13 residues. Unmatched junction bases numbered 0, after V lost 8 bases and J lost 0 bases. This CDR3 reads CASDRGSNQPQHF. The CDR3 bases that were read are TGTGCCAGTGACAGGGGTAGCAATCAGCCC.

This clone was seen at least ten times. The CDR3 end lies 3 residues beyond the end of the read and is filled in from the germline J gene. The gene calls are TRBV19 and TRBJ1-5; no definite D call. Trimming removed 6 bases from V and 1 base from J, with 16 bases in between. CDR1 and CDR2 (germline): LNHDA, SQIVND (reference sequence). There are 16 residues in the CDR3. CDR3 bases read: TGTGCCAGTAGCCCCCCCCCGGGGAAGAGCAATCAGCCC. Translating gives CASSPPPGKSNQP. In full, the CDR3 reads CASSPPPGKSNQPQHF.

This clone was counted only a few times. The CDR3 region is CAWTRRSTAEQYF. The CDR3 DNA, read in part, is TGTGCCTGGACTCGCAGGTCGACGGCCGAG. J is TRBJ2-7 and V is TRBV30; D not resolved. The missing CDR3 end, 3 residues past where the read stops, is filled in from the germline J gene. The CDR3 extends over 13 amino acids. V lost 4 bases and J 6 bases, leaving 16 bases between the germline ends. Germline V gene data show CDR1 as GTSNPN and CDR2 as SVGIG (reference sequence).

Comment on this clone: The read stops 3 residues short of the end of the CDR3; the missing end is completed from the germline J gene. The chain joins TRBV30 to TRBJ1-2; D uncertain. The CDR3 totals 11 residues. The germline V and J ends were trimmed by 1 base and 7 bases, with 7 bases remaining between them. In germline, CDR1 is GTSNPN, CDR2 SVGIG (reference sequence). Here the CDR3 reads CAWSGKGGYTF. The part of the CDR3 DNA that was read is TGTGCCTGGAGTGGGAAGGGTGGC. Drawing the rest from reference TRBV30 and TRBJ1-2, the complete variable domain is SQTIHQWPATLVQPVGSPLSLECTVEGTSNPNLYWYRQAAGRGLQLLFYSVGIGQISSEVPQNLSASRPQDRQFILSSKKLLLSDSGFYLCAWSGKGGYTFGSGTRLTVV.

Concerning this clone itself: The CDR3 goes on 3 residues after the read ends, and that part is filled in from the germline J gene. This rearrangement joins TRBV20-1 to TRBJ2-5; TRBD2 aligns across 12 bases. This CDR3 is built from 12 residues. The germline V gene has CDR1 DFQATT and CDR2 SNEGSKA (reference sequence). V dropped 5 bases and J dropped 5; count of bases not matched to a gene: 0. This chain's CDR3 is CSAGTSGETQYF. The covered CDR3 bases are TGCAGTGCTGGGACTAGCGGGGAGACC.

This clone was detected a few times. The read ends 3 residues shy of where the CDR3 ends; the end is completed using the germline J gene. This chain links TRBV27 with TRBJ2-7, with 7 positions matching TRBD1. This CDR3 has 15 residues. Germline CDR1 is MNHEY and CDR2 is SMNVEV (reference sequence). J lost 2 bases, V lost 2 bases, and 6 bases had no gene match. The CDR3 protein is CASSLKTGLTYEQYF. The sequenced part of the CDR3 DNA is TGTGCCAGCAGTTTAAAGACAGGGCTTACCTACGAG.

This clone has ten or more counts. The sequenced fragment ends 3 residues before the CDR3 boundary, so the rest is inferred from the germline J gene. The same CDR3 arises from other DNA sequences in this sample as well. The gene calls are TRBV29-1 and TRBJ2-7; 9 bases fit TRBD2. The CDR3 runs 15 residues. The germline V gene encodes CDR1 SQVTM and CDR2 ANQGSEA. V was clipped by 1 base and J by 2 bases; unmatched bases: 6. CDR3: CSVEVSASGAYEQYF. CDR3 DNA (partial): TGCAGCGTTGAAGTGTCGGCTAGCGGGGCCTACGAG.

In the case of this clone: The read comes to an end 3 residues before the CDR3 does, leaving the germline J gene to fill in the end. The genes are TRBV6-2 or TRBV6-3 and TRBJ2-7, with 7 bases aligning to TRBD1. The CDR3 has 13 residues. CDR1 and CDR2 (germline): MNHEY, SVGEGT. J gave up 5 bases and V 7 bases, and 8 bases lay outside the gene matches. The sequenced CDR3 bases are TGTGCCAGCAAGGGGGCTTTAGTCGACGAG. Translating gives CASKGALVDE. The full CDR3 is CASKGALVDEQYF.

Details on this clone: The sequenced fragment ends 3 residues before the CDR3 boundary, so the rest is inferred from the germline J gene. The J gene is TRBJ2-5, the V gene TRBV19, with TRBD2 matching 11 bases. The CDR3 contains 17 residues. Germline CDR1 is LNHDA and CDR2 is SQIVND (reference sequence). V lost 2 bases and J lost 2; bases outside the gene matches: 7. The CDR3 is CASSISTSGSRQETQYF. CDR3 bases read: TGTGCCAGTAGTATATCTACTAGCGGGAGCCGGCAAGAGACC.